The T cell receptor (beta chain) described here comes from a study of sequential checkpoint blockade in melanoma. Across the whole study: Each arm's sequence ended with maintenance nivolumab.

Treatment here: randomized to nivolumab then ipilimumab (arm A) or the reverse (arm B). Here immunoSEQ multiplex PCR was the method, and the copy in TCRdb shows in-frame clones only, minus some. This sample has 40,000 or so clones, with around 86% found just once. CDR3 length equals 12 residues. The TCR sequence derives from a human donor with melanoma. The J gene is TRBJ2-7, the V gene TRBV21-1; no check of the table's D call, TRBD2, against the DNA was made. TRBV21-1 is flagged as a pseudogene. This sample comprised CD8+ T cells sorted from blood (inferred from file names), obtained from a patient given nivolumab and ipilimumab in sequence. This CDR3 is CASKNGDYEQYV. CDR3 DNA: TGTGCCAGCAAAAACGGGGACTACGAGCAGTACGTC.